The rows below give T cell receptor beta chains drawn from one sample of a study of shared clonotypes between healthy human individuals. Only in-frame clones appear in the TCRdb table, and some are missing; sequencing was by immunoSEQ multiplex PCR. The table lists around 500,000 clones, over 75% of them singletons. Sequenced: PBMCs. The receptor source for this set is a woman in her thirties or forties in good health. Some clones in this sample may be carry-over from other donors' samples. CDR3s include the opening cysteine and the closing phenylalanine or tryptophan. A D gene is named only where the DNA matches it firmly. Clone size is stated in some rows and not others, as once, few, many or a class when expanded.

CDR3 length | clone size | J gene | V gene | D gene | CDR3 DNA | CDR3 protein
14 | - | TRBJ2-6 | TRBV6-6 | - | TGTGCCAGCAGCCGACTTTCTGGGGCCAACGTCCTGACTTTC | CASSRLSGANVLTF
16 | - | TRBJ2-6 | TRBV7-2 | - | TGTGCCAGCAGCTTACCGGGAGTCTCTGGGGCCAACGTCCTGACTTTC | CASSLPGVSGANVLTF
13 | once | TRBJ2-7 | TRBV27 | TRBD1 | TGTGCCAGCAGCGGACAGGGAACCTACGGGCAGTACTTC | CASSGQGTYGQYF
13 | - | TRBJ2-7 | TRBV30 | - | TGTGCCTGGGGTGTGTACTTCGAAAGCGAGCAGTACTTC | CAWGVYFESEQYF
17 | - | TRBJ2-7 | TRBV11-2 | - | TGTGCCAGCAGCCAAGGGACGAGTCCCTCAATACTCTACGAGCAGTACTTC | CASSQGTSPSILYEQYF
16 | - | TRBJ2-3 | TRBV28 | TRBD2 | TGTGCCAGCAGTTTCAATAGCGGGGGACCCACAGATACGCAGTATTTT | CASSFNSGGPTDTQYF
15 | - | TRBJ2-2 | TRBV9 | TRBD2 | TGTGCCAGCAGCGCCACGACTAGCGGTTCCGGGGAGCTGTTTTTT | CASSATTSGSGELFF
14 | few | TRBJ2-2 | TRBV5-1 | - | TGCGCCAGCAGCTTGAGTCCCAGCCTCGGGGAGCTGTTTTTT | CASSLSPSLGELFF
17 | - | TRBJ2-7 | TRBV9 | TRBD2 | TGTGCCAGCAGCCCGTCGGGGGGAACTAGTGCCTTCTACGAGCAGTACTTC | CASSPSGGTSAFYEQYF
15 | - | TRBJ1-2 | TRBV2 | - | TGTGCCAGCAGCTACCTTGGACAGCCGGACTATGGCTACACCTTC | CASSYLGQPDYGYTF
15 | - | TRBJ2-5 | TRBV30 | TRBD2 | TGTGCCTGGAGTGTACAGGCGGGAGCTGGTGAGACCCAGTACTTC | CAWSVQAGAGETQYF
15 | - | TRBJ1-1 | TRBV10-3 | - | TGTGCCATCAGTGAGTCAGGACCTCCGAACACTGAAGCTTTCTTT | CAISESGPPNTEAFF
15 | once | TRBJ2-1 | TRBV9 | TRBD2 | TGTGCCAGCAGCGTAGAGGGACTAGCGAGCAATGAGCAGTTCTTC | CASSVEGLASNEQFF
13 | many | TRBJ1-1 | TRBV11-3 | - | TGTGCCAGCAGCTTAGTTGAGAACACTGAAGCTTTCTTT | CASSLVENTEAFF
12 | - | TRBJ2-5 | TRBV10-3 | TRBD2 | TGTGCCATCGGGCGGGAGTCGGAGACCCAGTACTTC | CAIGRESETQYF
14 | - | TRBJ2-7 | TRBV28 | - | TGTGCCAGCAGTCCGCGACCCCGCGGCTACGAGCAGTACTTC | CASSPRPRGYEQYF
17 | - | TRBJ2-7 | TRBV7-2 | TRBD2 | TGTGCCAGCAGCTCTCCCCCGGGACTAGCGGGAGGGTACGAGCAGTACTTC | CASSSPPGLAGGYEQYF
13 | - | TRBJ2-3 | TRBV10-2 | - | TGCGCCAGCGAGGGCGACTACACAGATACGCAGTATTTT | CASEGDYTDTQYF
15 | - | TRBJ2-1 | TRBV7-2 | - | TGTGCCAGCAGCTTAGCAGGCGGCAGGGATTATGAGCAGTTCTTC | CASSLAGGRDYEQFF
15 | - | TRBJ2-1 | TRBV7-3 | - | TGTGCCAGCAGCTTAATCCGTAACTCCTACAATGAGCAGTTCTTC | CASSLIRNSYNEQFF
16 | - | TRBJ1-5 | TRBV10-3 | - | TGTGCCATCAGCTCGGCCGGGGCCCCCAGCCCTCAGCCCCAGCATTTT | CAISSAGAPSPQPQHF
13 | few | TRBJ2-3 | TRBV7-2 | - | TGTGCCAGCAGCTTAAACTGGGGGAATACGCAGTATTTT | CASSLNWGNTQYF
14 | - | TRBJ2-3 | TRBV10-1 | - | TGCGCCAGCAGTGAGGCCGGGAAAGCAGATACGCAGTATTTT | CASSEAGKADTQYF
15 | - | TRBJ1-4 | TRBV18 | - | TGTGCCAGCTCACCACCCGGAGAAAGGAATGAAAAACTGTTTTTT | CASSPPGERNEKLFF
14 | - | TRBJ1-4 | TRBV19 | - | TGTGCCAGTAATCGCGGAACAACTAATGAAAAACTGTTTTTT | CASNRGTTNEKLFF
16 | once | TRBJ1-1 | TRBV4-1 | TRBD1 | TGCGCCAGCAGCCACGCCGGGACAGGGCGGGTTACTGAAGCTTTCTTT | CASSHAGTGRVTEAFF
15 | - | TRBJ1-5 | TRBV25-1 | - | TGTGCCAGCAGTGACGGACTTCATAGCAATCAGCCCCAGCATTTT | CASSDGLHSNQPQHF
13 | - | TRBJ2-7 | TRBV30 | TRBD1 | TGTGCCAGCGGCAGGGGGATCGGCTACGAGCAGTACTTC | CASGRGIGYEQYF
13 | - | TRBJ2-1 | TRBV28 | TRBD2 | TGTGCCACCGCAGGGTCCGGGAGGGGTGAGCAGTTCTTC | CATAGSGRGEQFF
15 | - | TRBJ1-5 | TRBV9 | - | TGTGCCAGCAGTCCGGGGGCTCTCAGCAATCAGCCCCAGCATTTT | CASSPGALSNQPQHF
14 | once | TRBJ1-4 | TRBV28 | TRBD1 | TGTGCCAGCACCTGGACAGGTGCTAATGAAAAACTGTTTTTT | CASTWTGANEKLFF
14 | - | TRBJ1-1 | TRBV28 | - | TGTGCCAGCACTCGAACGCAGGGGCGAACTGAAGCTTTCTTT | CASTRTQGRTEAFF
15 | - | TRBJ1-2 | TRBV27 | - | TGTGCCAGCAGTTTATTCCCGGGGGGGAACTATGGCTACACCTTC | CASSLFPGGNYGYTF
14 | - | TRBJ1-2 | TRBV28 | TRBD1 | TGTGCCAGCAGATCCGGGACAGGGGACTCTGGCTACACCTTC | CASRSGTGDSGYTF